The 22 T cell receptor beta chains listed next were all sequenced from one sample in a study of blood T cells in healthy people across ages. Using a J-beta primer mix together with a sample-barcoded 5' primer, a second PCR was run for about 6 to 12 cycles. TCRdb re-called the 5' RACE reads with MiXCR, one entry per CDR3 protein. Among nearly 800,000 distinct CDR3 sequences listed, just over 55% were seen once. Sequencing was done on a sample of blood. These receptors all stem from a man aged 35-49 years in good health.

This sequence joins TRBV7-3 and TRBJ1-2; a possible D gene is TRBD1 (5 bases). This CDR3 is built from 15 residues. Germline V gives CDR1 SGHTA, CDR2 FQGTGA. V dropped 0 bases and J dropped 4 bases, with 12 bases sitting between them. The CDR3 loop reads CASSLTGPGGYGYTF. DNA for the CDR3: TGTGCCAGCAGCTTAACGGGGCCCGGAGGCTATGGCTACACCTTC.

This chain uses TRBV6-5 with TRBJ2-5; 9 bases are shared with TRBD1. Trimming cost V 8 bases and J 11 bases; bases outside gene matches: 15. Germline values: CDR1 MNHEY, CDR2 SVGAGI. This CDR3 region has 14 residues. The CDR3 DNA reads as TGTGCCAGCGCATACTTCGGGACAGGGAATGAGCAGTACTTC. Its protein product is CASAYFGTGNEQYF.

The genes are TRBV7-6 and TRBJ2-1; 8 bases line up with TRBD1. J lost 5 bases, V lost 4 bases, and 10 bases had no gene match. The germline V gene encodes CDR1 SGHVS and CDR2 FNYEAQ. The CDR3 spans 16 residues. The CDR3 region has the DNA TGTGCCAGCAGCTCTAGGGGTACAGGGGGTAACAATGAGCAGTTCTTC. Translation: CASSSRGTGGNNEQFF.

The J gene is TRBJ2-7, the V gene TRBV3-1; TRBD2 matches 8 bases. Germline values: CDR1 LGHDT, CDR2 YNNKEL (reference sequence). The CDR3 is 14 residues long. Trimming took 2 bases from V and 7 from J; bases not matched to a gene: 7. CDR3 DNA sequence: TGTGCCAGCAGCCAAACTAGCGGACGTACAGAGCAGTACTTC. Its translation: CASSQTSGRTEQYF.

The chain has TRBV29-1 and TRBJ2-5; 7 bases agree with TRBD2. The J call is in doubt because the DNA end fits TRBJ2-7 better. Germline V CDR1 and CDR2: SQVTM, ANQGSEA. The CDR3 extends over 13 amino acids. CDR3 sequence reads: CSVVRGGYYEQYF. The CDR3 DNA is TGCAGCGTCGTGCGCGGGGGTTACTACGAGCAGTACTTC.

The chain has TRBV6-6 and TRBJ1-4, with 7 bases matching TRBD1. V lost 4 bases, J lost 6 bases, and 11 bases stayed unmatched. The germline gives CDR1 MNHNY, CDR2 SVGAGI (reference sequence). The CDR3 runs 16 residues. CDR3 sequence reads: CASSSPGGVGYEKLFF. Here the CDR3 DNA reads TGTGCCAGCAGTTCCCCAGGGGGGGTCGGATATGAAAAACTGTTTTTT.

About this clonotype: Compared with germline, one end of the junction differs, possibly owing to a read error. V gene TRBV7-7 combines with J gene TRBJ2-1; TRBD1 matches 12 bases. This CDR3 has 16 residues. CDR1 and CDR2 (germline): SSHAT, FNYEAQ (reference sequence). Here the CDR3 DNA reads TGTGCTAGCAGCGTCCGGTCGGGACAGGGGGCAAATGAGCAGTTCTTC. Its protein product is CASSVRSGQGANEQFF.

The genes are TRBV7-2 and TRBJ1-5; D is uncertain. The V gene lost 3 bases and the J gene lost 10 bases, with 13 bases spanning the gap. The CDR3 spans 13 residues. Looked up from germline, CDR1 is SGHTA and CDR2 is FQGNSA. CDR3 DNA: TGTGCCAGCAGCTTTGAGGAGCGGGCTCCCCAGCATTTT. Its translation: CASSFEERAPQHF.

The gene calls are TRBV6-2 or TRBV6-3 and TRBJ2-1; the D is unclear. Germline CDR1 and CDR2: MNHEY and SVGEGT. CDR3 length equals 11 residues. Trimming left V 0 bases short and J 9 bases short, with 3 bases between. The DNA for the CDR3 is TGTGCCAGCAGTTACTCGCGTGAGCAGTTCTTC. Translated: CASSYSREQFF.

The chain uses TRBV7-9 and TRBJ2-7; 9 bases match TRBD1. This CDR3 contains 15 residues. Trimming at V came to 6 bases and at J to 3 bases, leaving 9 bases not matched to a gene. Germline CDR1 reads SEHNR; CDR2 reads FQNEAQ (reference sequence). The CDR3 region is CASRRVGTGIYEQYF. Here the CDR3 DNA reads TGTGCCAGCAGGAGAGTTGGGACAGGGATCTACGAGCAGTACTTC.

This sequence joins TRBV4-1 and TRBJ2-1; 9 bases map to TRBD2. V shed 2 bases, J shed 4 bases, and the junction held 9 bases outside the gene matches. Looked up from germline, CDR1 is MGHRA and CDR2 is YSYEKL. This CDR3 spans 17 amino acids. CDR3 sequence reads: CASSQFGGAGGYNEQFF. CDR3 DNA: TGCGCCAGCAGCCAATTCGGCGGAGCGGGGGGTTACAATGAGCAGTTCTTC.

This clonotype has more than one count but fewer than ten. The genes are TRBV6-5 and TRBJ2-3, with 14 bases that match TRBD2. Germline assignment: CDR1 MNHEY and CDR2 SVGAGI. Trimming at V came to 4 bases and at J to 6 bases, leaving 3 bases not matched to a gene. The CDR3 runs to 15 residues. The CDR3 nucleotides are TGTGCCAGCAGTTCGACTAGCGGGGGGGACGATACGCAGTATTTT. Translated: CASSSTSGGDDTQYF.

This clonotype turned up a few times. This chain connects TRBV6-6 to TRBJ2-7; no definite D call. V dropped 4 bases and J dropped 6 bases, with 7 bases sitting between them. The germline gives CDR1 MNHNY, CDR2 SVGAGI (reference sequence). The CDR3 sequence is 11 residues long. The CDR3 DNA reads TGTGCCAGCAGTTCCGGGTCCGAGCAGTACTTC. Protein sequence: CASSSGSEQYF.

In this sample, this clonotype turned up once. The chain couples TRBV6-5 to TRBJ2-1; TRBD2 matches 8 bases. With V trimmed by 6 bases and J by 7 bases, 11 bases remained unmatched. The CDR3 contains 15 residues. Germline CDR1 and CDR2: MNHEY and SVGAGI. CDR3 coding DNA: TGTGCCAGCAGCCCTCTGTTAGCGGGAAGGAATGAGCAGTTCTTC. It encodes CASSPLLAGRNEQFF.

The gene calls are TRBV27 and TRBJ2-4; perhaps D is TRBD1 or TRBD2 (5 bases each). With the DNA end fitting TRBJ2-5 better, the J assignment may be wrong. Germline V gene lookup returns CDR1 MNHEY and CDR2 SMNVEV (reference sequence). The CDR3 is 14 amino acids. Here the CDR3 DNA reads TGTGCCAGCAGGGACGGGGCTATGCAAGAGACCCAGTACTTC. Translated: CASRDGAMQETQYF.

The rearrangement uses TRBV15 and TRBJ1-2; TRBD1 is a possible D gene (6 bases). The CDR3 totals 13 residues. Per the germline V gene, CDR1 is LNHNV and CDR2 is YYDKDF (reference sequence). V was trimmed by 8 bases and J by 0 bases, leaving 10 bases between them. CDR3 protein: CATRQDPNYGYTF. Written as DNA, the CDR3 is TGTGCCACCCGACAGGATCCTAACTATGGCTACACCTTC. Supplemented by reference TRBV15 and TRBJ1-2, the full variable domain reads DAMVIQNPRYQVTQFGKPVTLSCSQTLNHNVMYWYQQKSSQAPKLLFHYYDKDFNNEADTPDNFQSRRPNTSFCFLDIRSPGLGDTAMYLCATRQDPNYGYTFGSGTRLTVV.

The genes are TRBV27 and TRBJ2-1, with TRBD1 matching 8 bases. The CDR3 length is 14 residues. After removal of 3 bases from V and 8 bases from J, the junction contained 6 bases not matched to a gene. Germline values: CDR1 MNHEY, CDR2 SMNVEV (reference sequence). The CDR3 loop is CASSLRTGLDEQFF. CDR3 DNA: TGTGCCAGCAGTTTGAGGACAGGGCTCGATGAGCAGTTCTTC.

This clonotype was seen a handful of times. DNA for the CDR3: TGCGCCAGCAGCCAAGACCCGCTGCCGTACTACGAGCAGTACTTC. Translated, it gives CASSQDPLPYYEQYF. J is TRBJ2-7 and V is TRBV4-3; no definite D call. CDR1 LGHNA and CDR2 YSLEER come from the germline V gene. The CDR3 spans 15 residues. The V end was cut by 0 bases, the J end by 3 bases, with 12 bases between.

V is TRBV20-1 and J is TRBJ2-5; 11 nucleotides line up with TRBD2. The CDR3 totals 16 residues. V lost 7 bases and J lost 1; bases outside the gene matches: 11. Germline V gene lookup returns CDR1 DFQATT and CDR2 SNEGSKA (reference sequence). DNA for the CDR3: TGCAGTGGAGGTAGACTAGCGGGAACCACCCAAGAGACCCAGTACTTC. It yields the protein CSGGRLAGTTQETQYF.

The DNA for the CDR3 is TGCGCCAGCAGCTTGGCCCAGGACAGGGCGGACGAGCAGTACTTC. It codes for CASSLAQDRADEQYF. The genes are TRBV5-1 and TRBJ2-7; TRBD1 matches at 8 bases. V lost 0 bases and J lost 5; bases outside the gene matches: 7. The germline CDR1 and CDR2 sequences are SGHRS and YFSETQ. This CDR3 spans 15 amino acids.

This clonotype was observed once. The chain couples TRBV6-2 or TRBV6-3 to TRBJ2-3; 8 nucleotides align to TRBD2. J gave up 1 base and V 5 bases, and 5 bases lay outside the gene matches. Germline V gene lookup returns CDR1 MNHEY and CDR2 SVGEGT. This CDR3 comprises 15 residues. CDR3 sequence: CASSPGRVGTDTQYF. The CDR3 DNA reads as TGTGCCAGCAGTCCCGGGAGGGTTGGCACAGATACGCAGTATTTT.

The genes are TRBV7-2 and TRBJ2-7, with TRBD1 matching 8 bases. The germline V gene has CDR1 SGHTA and CDR2 FQGNSA. V lost 3 bases and J lost 0; bases outside the gene matches: 7. This CDR3 spans 16 amino acids. This chain's CDR3 is CASSFYGQGHSYEQYF. The CDR3 DNA reads TGTGCCAGCAGCTTCTACGGACAGGGACACTCCTACGAGCAGTACTTC.